This TCR beta chain is drawn from a study of chemoradiotherapy in HPV16-positive cancers. This clone showed up just once. The germline V gene encodes CDR1 SNHLY and CDR2 FYNNEI. This CDR3 is 13 amino acids long. J gave up 7 bases and V 9 bases, and 9 bases lay outside the gene matches. Assay used: immunoSEQ multiplex PCR; TCRdb lists only in-frame clones, some missing. The sample has roughly 16,000 clones; more than 70% are singletons. Sampling was done from a patient who underwent chemoradiotherapy. This rearrangement joins TRBV2 to TRBJ2-1; 7 bases are a match to TRBD2. The receptor's source is a human donor with HPV-associated anogenital cancer. The DNA for the CDR3 is TGTGCCAGAACGGAGGCCGGGGGGAATGAGCAGTTCTTC. It is translated as CARTEAGGNEQFF.